This TCR beta chain is from a study of blood T cells in healthy people across ages. The CDR3 consists of 14 residues. Trimming removed 3 bases from V and 8 bases from J; junction bases left unmatched: 7. Germline values: CDR1 SGHRS, CDR2 YFSETQ. Each of the donors had 8 to 10 milliliters of peripheral blood drawn into EDTA-treated Vacutainer tubes. Through a sample-barcoded 5' primer and a J-beta primer mix, a second PCR was run for roughly 6 to 11 cycles. In TCRdb, the 5' RACE reads were re-called with MiXCR into one record per CDR3 protein. This table holds around 650,000 distinct CDR3 sequences, around 32% found once. Worth noting for this clonotype: A read error may explain this, as a much larger clone is one base away.

The sequence was obtained from a woman at least 80 years old in good health. This rearrangement joins TRBV5-1 to TRBJ2-1, with 8 bases matching TRBD2. The material sequenced was blood. CDR3 sequence (DNA): TGCGCCAGCAGCTGGAGACTAGCGTCAGATGAGCAGTTCTTC. Protein: CASSWRLASDEQFF.